Shown below are 14 T cell receptor beta chains from a single sample sequenced in a study of control samples from healthy donors and cancer patients. TCRdb's table, derived via immunoSEQ multiplex PCR, lists solely in-frame clones and lacks some. The table lists 170,000 or so clones, 80% to 95% of them singletons. The source material was blood. These receptors were taken from a young man in good health.

The rearrangement uses TRBV4-1 and TRBJ1-6; TRBD1 might be the D (6 bases). The V gene's germline CDR1 is MGHRA and CDR2 YSYEKL. The germline V and J ends were trimmed by 0 bases and 9 bases, with 15 bases remaining between them. This CDR3 has 16 amino acids. The CDR3 loop is CASSQEVRVGGSPLHF. DNA of the CDR3: TGCGCCAGCAGCCAAGAAGTCCGGGTAGGGGGTTCACCCCTCCACTTT.

The chain has TRBV27 and TRBJ1-6; D unresolved. The germline V gene has CDR1 MNHEY and CDR2 SMNVEV (reference sequence). The ends were cut back, 6 bases at V and 0 bases at J, with 9 bases in the middle. This CDR3 contains 15 residues. CDR3 region: CASSVTSSYNSPLHF. The CDR3 coding sequence is TGTGCCAGCAGCGTTACAAGCTCCTATAATTCACCCCTCCACTTT.

The gene calls are TRBV20-1 and TRBJ1-6; 12 nucleotides agree with TRBD1. Germline V gene sequence: CDR1 DFQATT, CDR2 SNEGSKA (reference sequence). The CDR3 length is 16 residues. J was trimmed by 8 bases and V by 6 bases; bases with no gene match: 11. Written as DNA, the CDR3 is TGCAGTGCCAGTCGAAGGGGGACAGGGGGCGATTCACCCCTCCACTTT. Residues: CSASRRGTGGDSPLHF.

The V and J genes are TRBV5-4 and TRBJ2-2; D is possibly TRBD1 or TRBD2 (5 bases each). Germline CDR1 reads SGHNT; CDR2 reads YYREEE (reference sequence). Trimming removed 1 base from V and 1 base from J, with 11 bases in between. The CDR3 spans 16 residues. CDR3 amino acids: CASSLPGTKNTGELFF. The CDR3 DNA sequence: TGTGCCAGCAGCTTGCCTGGGACCAAGAACACCGGGGAGCTGTTTTTT.

This chain links TRBV3-1 (or the pseudogene TRBV3-2) with TRBJ2-7, with D unresolved. This CDR3 has 14 residues. The V end was cut by 4 bases, the J end by 2 bases, with 12 bases between. Germline V CDR1 and CDR2: LGHDT, YNNKEL (reference sequence). CDR3 nucleotide sequence: TGTGCCAGCAGCCCCACAATGGGCCCCTACGAGCAGTACTTC. It yields the protein CASSPTMGPYEQYF.

V usage is TRBV4-1 and J usage is TRBJ1-2; 8 nucleotides match TRBD1. There are 14 residues in the CDR3. V lost 5 bases and J lost 4; bases outside the gene matches: 6. Germline values: CDR1 MGHRA, CDR2 YSYEKL. CDR3 loop: CASSTRDRGYGYTF. The CDR3, as DNA: TGCGCCAGCAGCACCCGAGACAGGGGCTATGGCTACACCTTC.

The gene calls are TRBV30 and TRBJ1-6; D is unclear. The CDR3 loop spans 16 amino acids. Trimming took 0 bases from V and 0 from J, leaving 9 bases between them. Looked up from germline, CDR1 is GTSNPN and CDR2 is SVGIG (reference sequence). Written as DNA, the CDR3 is TGTGCCTGGAGTGTACGCGGTACCTCCTATAATTCACCCCTCCACTTT. Amino acids: CAWSVRGTSYNSPLHF.

The V call is TRBV6-2 or TRBV6-3, the J call TRBJ1-1; 10 bases align to TRBD1. Trimming removed 6 bases from V and 5 bases from J; junction bases left unmatched: 12. Germline lookup yields CDR1 MNHEY and CDR2 SVGEGT. The CDR3 length is 16 residues. CDR3 bases: TGTGCCAGCAGCAGAGAGAAGACAGGGGGCGGAACTGAAGCTTTCTTT. Amino acid sequence: CASSREKTGGGTEAFF.

The V and J genes are TRBV10-3 and TRBJ1-1; weak D call: TRBD1 (5 bases). There are 14 residues in the CDR3. The germline CDR1 and CDR2 sequences are ENHRY and SYGVKD. With 4 bases removed from V and 11 bases from J, the gap between germline ends came to 20 bases. CDR3 in DNA: TGTGCCATCAGTGCCGCCGCGGGGGAGGCCTGGGCTTTCTTT. Translation: CAISAAAGEAWAFF.

J is TRBJ2-2 and V is TRBV5-1; 7 bases align to TRBD2. From germline, CDR1 is SGHRS and CDR2 YFSETQ. The CDR3 extends over 15 amino acids. The junction had 7 bases not matched to a gene; V was cut back by 8 bases and J by 0 bases. The CDR3 region is CASRARGANTGELFF. CDR3 nucleotides: TGCGCCAGTAGGGCCCGGGGGGCGAACACCGGGGAGCTGTTTTTT.

The V call is TRBV6-1, the J call TRBJ1-5; D remains ambiguous. The CDR3 consists of 12 residues. Trimming removed 3 bases at V and 5 bases at J, with 5 bases between. Germline V gene sequence: CDR1 MNHNS, CDR2 SASEGT. Here the CDR3 reads CASSDIYQPQHF. The CDR3 DNA is TGTGCCAGCAGTGACATTTATCAGCCCCAGCATTTT.

This chain connects TRBV25-1 to TRBJ1-3; 7 positions agree with TRBD1. There are 14 residues in the CDR3. CDR1 MGHDK and CDR2 SYGVNS come from the germline V gene. J was trimmed by 6 bases and V by 4 bases; bases with no gene match: 6. As DNA, the CDR3 is TGTGCCAGCAGTGGAGACAGGGTACAAAACACCATATATTTT. It specifies CASSGDRVQNTIYF.

CDR3 sequence: CASSYHLTGTYNEQFF. The CDR3, as DNA: TGCGCCAGCAGCTATCACTTGACAGGTACCTACAATGAGCAGTTCTTC. The chain links TRBV5-1 to TRBJ2-1; possibly TRBD1 for D (6 bases). This CDR3 spans 16 amino acids. Looked up from germline, CDR1 is SGHRS and CDR2 is YFSETQ. Deletions cut 3 bases from V and 2 bases from J, with 15 bases between.

This clone was seen just once. The rearrangement joins TRBV11-3 to TRBJ2-7; 9 nucleotides match TRBD1. With V trimmed by 2 bases and J by 5 bases, 4 bases remained unmatched. CDR3 size: 14 residues. CDR1 is SGHNT and CDR2 is YENEEA in the germline V gene. CDR3 region: CASSLSDRGDEQYF. In nucleotides, the CDR3 is TGTGCCAGCAGCTTATCGGACAGGGGTGACGAGCAGTACTTC.